The subject of this entry is one T cell receptor (beta chain). CDR3 size: 16 residues. Trimming at V came to 4 bases and at J to 8 bases, leaving 10 bases not matched to a gene. Germline values: CDR1 SGDLS, CDR2 YYNGEE. The sample comes from a study of cytomegalovirus exposure and HLA in healthy donors. The PCR used 60 Vbeta and 13 Jbeta primers. Here immunoSEQ multiplex PCR was the method, and the copy in TCRdb shows in-frame clones only, minus some. The table has about 150,000 clones, about 64% seen once. The rearrangement uses TRBV9 and TRBJ2-1, with 12 bases fitting TRBD2. What was sequenced was PBMCs. This clonotype was obtained from a man between 60 and 70 years old in good health and CMV-seronegative. CDR3 sequence (DNA): TGTGCCAGCAGCTCACCTAGCGGGAGGGCCGATGATGAGCAGTTCTTC. Residues: CASSSPSGRADDEQFF. The whole variable domain, remainder taken from reference TRBV9 and TRBJ2-1, is DSGVTQTPKHLITATGQRVTLRCSPRSGDLSVYWYQQSLDQGLQFLIQYYNGEERAKGNILERFSAQQFPDLHSELNLSSLELGDSALYFCASSSPSGRADDEQFFGPGTRLTVL.